Below, one TCR beta chain is given with its context. Its specificity is not known. The record originates from a study of OX40 agonist ivuxolimab in advanced cancers. The study's findings and limits: There were, on average, more expanded clones in CD8+ T cells than in CD4+. Among the nonresponders, some also had low normalized T-cell clonal expansion.

Between the trimmed V and J ends, which lost 5 bases and 0 bases, there was a span of 10 bases. The CDR3 has 14 amino acids. Germline-derived CDR1 and CDR2 are MNHNS and SASEGT. The table came from immunoSEQ multiplex PCR; TCRdb's copy has only in-frame clones and leaves some out. The sample holds fewer than 80,000 clones, approximately 90% seen once. The chain employs TRBV6-1 and TRBJ1-1; D not certain. The input for sequencing was CD4+ or CD8+ T cells sorted from blood, taken in a trial of the OX40 agonist ivuxolimab. The TCR originated in an adult with an advanced solid tumor such as melanoma, head and neck, liver or kidney cancer. The CDR3: CASSYSAMNTEAFF. The CDR3 nucleotides read TGTGCCAGCAGTTATTCAGCCATGAACACTGAAGCTTTCTTT.